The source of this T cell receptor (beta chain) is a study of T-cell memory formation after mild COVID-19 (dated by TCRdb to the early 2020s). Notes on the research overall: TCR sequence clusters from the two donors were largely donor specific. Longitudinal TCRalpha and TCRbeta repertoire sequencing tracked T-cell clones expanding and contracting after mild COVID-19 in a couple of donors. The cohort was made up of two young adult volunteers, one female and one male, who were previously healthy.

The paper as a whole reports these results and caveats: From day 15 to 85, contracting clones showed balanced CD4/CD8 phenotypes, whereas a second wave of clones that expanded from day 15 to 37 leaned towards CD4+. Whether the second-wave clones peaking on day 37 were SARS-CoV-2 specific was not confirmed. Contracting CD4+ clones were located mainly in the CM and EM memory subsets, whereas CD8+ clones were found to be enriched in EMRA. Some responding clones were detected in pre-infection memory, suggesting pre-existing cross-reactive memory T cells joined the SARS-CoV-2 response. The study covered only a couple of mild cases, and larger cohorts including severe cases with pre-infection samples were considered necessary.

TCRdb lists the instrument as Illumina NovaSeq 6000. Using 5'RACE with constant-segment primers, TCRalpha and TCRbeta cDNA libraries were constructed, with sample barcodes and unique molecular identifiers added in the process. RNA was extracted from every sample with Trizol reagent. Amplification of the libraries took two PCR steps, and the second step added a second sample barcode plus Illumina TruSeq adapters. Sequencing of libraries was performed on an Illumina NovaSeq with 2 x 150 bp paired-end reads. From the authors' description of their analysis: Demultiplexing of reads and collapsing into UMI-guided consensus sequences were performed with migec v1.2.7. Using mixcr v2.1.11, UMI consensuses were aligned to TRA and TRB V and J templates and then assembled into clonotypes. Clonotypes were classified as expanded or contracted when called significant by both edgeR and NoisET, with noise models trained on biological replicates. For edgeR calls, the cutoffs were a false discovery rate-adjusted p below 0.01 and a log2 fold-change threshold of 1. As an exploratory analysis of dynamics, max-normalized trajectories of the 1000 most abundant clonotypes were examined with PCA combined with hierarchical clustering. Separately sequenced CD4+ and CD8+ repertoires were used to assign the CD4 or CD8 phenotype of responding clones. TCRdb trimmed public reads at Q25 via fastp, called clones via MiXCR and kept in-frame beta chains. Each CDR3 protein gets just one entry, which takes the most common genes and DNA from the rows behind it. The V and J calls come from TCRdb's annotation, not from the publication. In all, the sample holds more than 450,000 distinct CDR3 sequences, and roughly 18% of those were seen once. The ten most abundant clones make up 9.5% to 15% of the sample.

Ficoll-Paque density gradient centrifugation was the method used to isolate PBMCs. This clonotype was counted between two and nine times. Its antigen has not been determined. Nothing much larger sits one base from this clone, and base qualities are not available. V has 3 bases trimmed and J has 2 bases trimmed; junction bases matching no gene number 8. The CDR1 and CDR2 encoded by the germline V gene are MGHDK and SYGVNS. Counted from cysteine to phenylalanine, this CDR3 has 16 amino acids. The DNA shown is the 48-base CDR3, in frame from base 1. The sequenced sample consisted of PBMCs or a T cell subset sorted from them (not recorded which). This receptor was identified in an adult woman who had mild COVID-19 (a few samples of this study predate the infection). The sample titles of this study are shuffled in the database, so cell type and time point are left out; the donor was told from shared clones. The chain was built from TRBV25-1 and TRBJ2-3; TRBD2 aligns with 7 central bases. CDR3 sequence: CASSEPGRDYTDTQYF. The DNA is TGTGCCAGCAGTGAGCCCGGGCGGGACTACACAGATACGCAGTATTTT.